This T cell receptor beta chain was retrieved from a study of Ad26.COV2.S vaccination and SARS-CoV-2 variants. Study-level background: Administration of Ad26.COV2.S was intramuscular, either once or twice 56 days apart. Study-level findings and limits: Estimates derived from TCR breadth and depth analyses may have underestimated total T cell responses. Spike-specific TCR breadth was greater after Ad26.COV2.S than placebo.

The count of this clone is one. Its antigen is unknown. Clones were read by immunoSEQ multiplex PCR, and TCRdb kept only the in-frame ones, dropping some. The sample records around 320,000 clones, around 87% being singletons. Treatment specified: about 20 received Ad26.COV2.S at low or high dose, single or two shots; roughly five received placebo; per-sample allocation not given. The samples were gathered on day 63 after the first injection of vaccine or placebo. This CDR3 is built from 12 residues. V dropped 0 bases and J dropped 3 bases, with 3 bases sitting between them. Germline V CDR1 and CDR2: LGHNA, YNFKEQ.

The receptor was isolated from a person aged 18 to 65 who received the Ad26.COV2.S COVID-19 vaccine or a placebo. The material sequenced was peripheral blood, taken in a trial of Ad26.COV2.S vaccine versus placebo. The chain carries TRBV4-2 and TRBJ2-7; D remains ambiguous. Written as DNA, the CDR3 is TGTGCCAGCAGCCAAGACAACTACGAGCAGTACTTC. Its protein is CASSQDNYEQYF.